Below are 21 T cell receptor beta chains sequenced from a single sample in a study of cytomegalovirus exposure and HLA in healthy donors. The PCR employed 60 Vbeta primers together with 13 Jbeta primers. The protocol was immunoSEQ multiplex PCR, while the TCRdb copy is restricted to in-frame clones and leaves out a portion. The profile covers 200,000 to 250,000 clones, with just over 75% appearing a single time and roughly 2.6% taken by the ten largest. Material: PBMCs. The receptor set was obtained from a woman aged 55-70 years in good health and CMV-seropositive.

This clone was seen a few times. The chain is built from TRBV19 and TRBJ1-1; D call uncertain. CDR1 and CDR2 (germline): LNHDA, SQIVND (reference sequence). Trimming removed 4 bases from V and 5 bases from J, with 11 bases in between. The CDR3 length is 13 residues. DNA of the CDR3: TGTGCCAGTAGTACCGCCCGGGAGACTGAAGCTTTCTTT. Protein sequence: CASSTARETEAFF.

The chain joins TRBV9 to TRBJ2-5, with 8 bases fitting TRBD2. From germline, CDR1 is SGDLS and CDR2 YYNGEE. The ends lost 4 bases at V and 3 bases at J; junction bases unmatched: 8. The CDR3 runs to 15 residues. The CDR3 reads CASSRLALGKETQYF. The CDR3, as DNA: TGTGCCAGCAGCAGACTAGCGCTCGGCAAAGAGACCCAGTACTTC.

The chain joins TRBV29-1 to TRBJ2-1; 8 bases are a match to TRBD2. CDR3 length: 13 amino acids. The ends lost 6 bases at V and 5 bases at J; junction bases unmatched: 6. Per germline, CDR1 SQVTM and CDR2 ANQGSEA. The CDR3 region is CSVTGGRDNEQFF. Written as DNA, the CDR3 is TGCAGCGTAACGGGGGGGCGGGACAATGAGCAGTTCTTC.

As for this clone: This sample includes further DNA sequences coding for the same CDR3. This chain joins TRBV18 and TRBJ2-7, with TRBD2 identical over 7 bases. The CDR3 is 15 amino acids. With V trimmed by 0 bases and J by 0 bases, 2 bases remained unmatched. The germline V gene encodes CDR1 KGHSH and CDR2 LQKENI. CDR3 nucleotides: TGTGCCAGCTCACCACCGGGAGGGAGCTCCTACGAGCAGTACTTC. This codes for CASSPPGGSSYEQYF.

The CDR3 nucleotides read TGTGCCTGGAGTCCGTTAGCGGGAGGCGGGGAGCAGTTCTTC. Protein: CAWSPLAGGGEQFF. The V call is TRBV30, the J call TRBJ2-1, with 10 bases identical to TRBD2. The CDR3 is 14 amino acids. Trimming at V came to 2 bases and at J to 10 bases, leaving 8 bases not matched to a gene. Germline lookup yields CDR1 GTSNPN and CDR2 SVGIG (reference sequence).

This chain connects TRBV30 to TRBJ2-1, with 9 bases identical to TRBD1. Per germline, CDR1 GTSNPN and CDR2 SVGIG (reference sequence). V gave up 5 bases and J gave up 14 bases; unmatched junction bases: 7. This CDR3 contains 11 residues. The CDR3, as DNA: TGTGCCTGGCAGACCGGGACAGGGAAGTTCTTC. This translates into CAWQTGTGKFF.

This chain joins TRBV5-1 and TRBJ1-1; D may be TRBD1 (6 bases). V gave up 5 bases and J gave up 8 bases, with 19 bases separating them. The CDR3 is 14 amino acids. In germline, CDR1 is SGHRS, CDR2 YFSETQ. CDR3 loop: CASSPPVETGEAFF. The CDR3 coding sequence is TGCGCCAGCAGTCCGCCAGTGGAAACAGGGGAAGCTTTCTTT. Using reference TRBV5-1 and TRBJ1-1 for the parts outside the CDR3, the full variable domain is KAGVTQTPRYLIKTRGQQVTLSCSPISGHRSVSWYQQTPGQGLQFLFEYFSETQRNKGNFPGRFSGRQFSNSRSEMNVSTLELGDSALYLCASSPPVETGEAFFGQGTRLTVV.

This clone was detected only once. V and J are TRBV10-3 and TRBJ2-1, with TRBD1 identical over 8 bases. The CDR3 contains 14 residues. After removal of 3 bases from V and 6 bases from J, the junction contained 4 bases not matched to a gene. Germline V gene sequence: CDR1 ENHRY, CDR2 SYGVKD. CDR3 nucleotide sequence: TGTGCCATCAGTGATACAGGGGGATTCAATGAGCAGTTCTTC. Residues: CAISDTGGFNEQFF.

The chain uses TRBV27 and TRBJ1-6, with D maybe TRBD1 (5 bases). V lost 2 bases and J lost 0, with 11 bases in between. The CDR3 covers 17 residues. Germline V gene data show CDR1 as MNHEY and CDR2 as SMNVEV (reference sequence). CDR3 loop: CASSLLGGFSYNSPLHF. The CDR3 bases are TGTGCCAGCAGTTTACTTGGGGGGTTCTCCTATAATTCACCCCTCCACTTT.

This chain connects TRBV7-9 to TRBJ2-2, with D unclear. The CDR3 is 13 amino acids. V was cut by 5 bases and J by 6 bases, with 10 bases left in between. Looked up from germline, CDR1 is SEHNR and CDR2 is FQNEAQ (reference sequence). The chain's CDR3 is CASSIQRSGELFF. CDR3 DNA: TGTGCCAGCAGCATCCAACGGTCCGGGGAGCTGTTTTTT.

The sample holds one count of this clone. The CDR3 coding sequence is TGTGCCAGCAGTTTAATGGGGCAGGGCTATGGCTACACCTTC. Its protein product is CASSLMGQGYGYTF. The chain couples TRBV28 to TRBJ1-2, with D maybe TRBD1 (5 bases). Germline loops: CDR1 MDHEN, CDR2 SYDVKM. V dropped 2 bases and J dropped 4 bases, with 11 bases sitting between them. The CDR3 runs 14 residues.

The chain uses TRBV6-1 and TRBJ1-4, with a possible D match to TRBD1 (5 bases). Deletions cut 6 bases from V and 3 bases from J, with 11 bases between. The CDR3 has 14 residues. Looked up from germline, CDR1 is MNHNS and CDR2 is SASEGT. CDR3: CASRQRGPNEKLFF. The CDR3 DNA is TGTGCCAGCAGGCAGCGGGGACCTAATGAAAAACTGTTTTTT.

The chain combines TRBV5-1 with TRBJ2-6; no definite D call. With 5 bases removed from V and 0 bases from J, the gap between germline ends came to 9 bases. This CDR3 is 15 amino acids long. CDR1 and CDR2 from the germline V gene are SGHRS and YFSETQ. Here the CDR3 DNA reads TGCGCCAGCAGTAATAGTAACTCTGGGGCCAACGTCCTGACTTTC. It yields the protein CASSNSNSGANVLTF.

This CDR3 reads CSVDRGDQETQYF. The CDR3 bases are TGCAGCGTGGACAGGGGGGATCAAGAGACCCAGTACTTC. V gene TRBV29-1 combines with J gene TRBJ2-5, with TRBD1 identical over 10 bases. V lost 6 bases, J lost 2 bases, and 3 bases stayed unmatched. The CDR3 is 13 amino acids. The V gene's germline CDR1 is SQVTM and CDR2 ANQGSEA.

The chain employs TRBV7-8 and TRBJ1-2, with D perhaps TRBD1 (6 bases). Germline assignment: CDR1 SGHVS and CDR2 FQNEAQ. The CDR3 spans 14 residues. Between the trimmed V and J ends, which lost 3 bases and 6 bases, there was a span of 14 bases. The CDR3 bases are TGTGCCAGCAGCTTGGGGGGGCGCGTCGATGGCTACACCTTC. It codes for CASSLGGRVDGYTF.

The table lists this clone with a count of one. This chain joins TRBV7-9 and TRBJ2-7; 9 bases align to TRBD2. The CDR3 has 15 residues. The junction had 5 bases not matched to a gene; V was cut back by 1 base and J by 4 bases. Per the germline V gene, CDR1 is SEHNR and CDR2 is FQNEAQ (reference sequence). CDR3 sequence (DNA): TGTGCCAGCAGCTTAGGGGCGGGAGGGCCGTACGAGCAGTACTTC. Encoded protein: CASSLGAGGPYEQYF. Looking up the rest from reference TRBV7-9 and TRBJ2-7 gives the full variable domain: DTGVSQNPRHKITKRGQNVTFRCDPISEHNRLYWYRQTLGQGPEFLTYFQNEAQLEKSRLLSDRFSAERPKGSFSTLEIQRTEQGDSAMYLCASSLGAGGPYEQYFGPGTRLTVT.

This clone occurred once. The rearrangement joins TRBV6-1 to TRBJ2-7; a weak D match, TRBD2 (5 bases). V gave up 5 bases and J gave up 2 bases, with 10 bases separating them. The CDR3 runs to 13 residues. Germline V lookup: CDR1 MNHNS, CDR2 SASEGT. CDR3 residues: CASSLREPYEQYF. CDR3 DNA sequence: TGTGCCAGCAGTCTACGGGAACCCTACGAGCAGTACTTC.

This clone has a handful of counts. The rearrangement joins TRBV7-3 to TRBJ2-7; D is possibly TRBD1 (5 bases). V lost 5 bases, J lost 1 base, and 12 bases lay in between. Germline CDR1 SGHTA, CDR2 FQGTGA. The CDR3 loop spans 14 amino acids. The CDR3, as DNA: TGTGCCAGCAGCCCCAGGGTCCATTCCTACGAGCAGTACTTC. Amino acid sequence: CASSPRVHSYEQYF.

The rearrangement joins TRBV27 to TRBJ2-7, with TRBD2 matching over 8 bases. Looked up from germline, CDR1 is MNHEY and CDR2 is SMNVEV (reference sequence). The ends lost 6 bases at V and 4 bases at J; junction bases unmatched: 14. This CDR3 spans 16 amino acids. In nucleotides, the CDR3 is TGTGCCAGCAGGGCCAGGGAAGCGGGGGAGACATACGAGCAGTACTTC. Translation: CASRAREAGETYEQYF.

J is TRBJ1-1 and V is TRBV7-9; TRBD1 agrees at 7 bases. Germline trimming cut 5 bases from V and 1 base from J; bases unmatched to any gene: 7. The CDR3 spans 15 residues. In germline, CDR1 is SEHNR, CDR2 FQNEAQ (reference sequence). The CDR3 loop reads CASSPWTGSNTEAFF. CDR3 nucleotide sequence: TGTGCCAGCAGCCCGTGGACAGGATCGAACACTGAAGCTTTCTTT.

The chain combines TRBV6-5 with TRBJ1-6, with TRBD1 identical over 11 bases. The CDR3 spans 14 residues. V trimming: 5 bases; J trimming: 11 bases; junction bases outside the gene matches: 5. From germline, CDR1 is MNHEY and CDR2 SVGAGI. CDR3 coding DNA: TGTGCCAGCAGTGGAGGGACAGGGGGGACACCCCTCCACTTT. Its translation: CASSGGTGGTPLHF.